A single sample gave rise to the 17 T cell receptor beta chains below, sequenced in a study of spatial heterogeneity in lung cancer. Time point specified: blood at routine non-recurrence follow-up after resection. Whole RNA, isolated from tumor, nontumor lung or frozen PBMC, was sequenced without prior sorting. In TCRdb, the 5' RACE reads were re-called with MiXCR into one record per CDR3 protein. The sample shows around 110,000 distinct CDR3 sequences, roughly an eighth of them seen only once. The sample in question was PBMCs, obtained at follow-up. The receptors were gathered from a male donor with early-stage non-small cell lung cancer.

In its sample, this clonotype was seen many times. This chain joins TRBV5-1 and TRBJ2-3; D unresolved. The CDR3 length is 13 residues. V dropped 0 bases and J dropped 5 bases, with 7 bases sitting between them. Germline lookup yields CDR1 SGHRS and CDR2 YFSETQ. For the CDR3, the DNA is TGCGCCAGCAGCTTGGCGGGCATAGATACGCAGTATTTT. Encoded protein: CASSLAGIDTQYF.

This clonotype appeared a few times. CDR3 bases: TGCAGTGCCGTACAGGGCTACGAGCAGTACTTC. It yields the protein CSAVQGYEQYF. This sequence joins TRBV20-1 and TRBJ2-7, with D maybe TRBD1 (6 bases). CDR1 is DFQATT and CDR2 is SNEGSKA in the germline V gene (reference sequence). V lost 6 bases, J lost 3 bases, and 9 bases lay in between. The CDR3 has 11 residues.

The genes are TRBV4-1 and TRBJ2-5; tentatively, D is TRBD1 (5 bases). Trimming pared 0 bases from V and 7 bases from J, leaving 15 bases between. Per the germline V gene, CDR1 is MGHRA and CDR2 is YSYEKL. The CDR3 loop spans 15 amino acids. CDR3 in amino acids: CASSQEAGSYGTQYF. DNA for the CDR3: TGCGCCAGCAGCCAAGAGGCAGGGTCGTATGGGACCCAGTACTTC.

This clonotype was seen a few times. The chain links TRBV5-5 to TRBJ2-7; D is perhaps TRBD2 (6 bases). The CDR3 runs 13 residues. Germline values: CDR1 SGHKS, CDR2 YYEKEE (reference sequence). Trimming cost V 3 bases and J 6 bases, with 13 bases left between them. The CDR3 loop is CASSSPWGGEQYF. CDR3 nucleotides: TGTGCCAGCAGCTCCCCCTGGGGAGGCGAGCAGTACTTC.

This clonotype was observed a few times. This chain joins TRBV12-3 or TRBV12-4 and TRBJ2-3; the D gene is possibly TRBD2 (6 bases). The CDR3 sequence is 15 residues long. Trimming pared 6 bases from V and 1 base from J, leaving 14 bases between. CDR3 nucleotide sequence: TGTGCCAGCAGCCGACTGCGGGGTCGCACAGATACGCAGTATTTT. This sequence encodes CASSRLRGRTDTQYF.

This clonotype occurred a few times. The chain recombines TRBV24-1 with TRBJ1-5, with TRBD1 matching 8 bases. CDR1 is KGHDR, CDR2 SFDVKD, per germline. The CDR3 length is 13 residues. The junction had 2 bases not matched to a gene; V was cut back by 9 bases and J by 2 bases. The CDR3 sequence is CATDRGGNQPQHF. The DNA of the CDR3 is TGTGCCACCGACAGGGGAGGCAATCAGCCCCAGCATTTT.

The rearrangement uses TRBV12-3 or TRBV12-4 and TRBJ2-3; D is uncertain. This CDR3 contains 16 residues. Trimming took off 1 base at V and 0 bases at J, with 11 bases between the two ends. CDR3 in amino acids: CASSLGDPKSTDTQYF. In nucleotides, the CDR3 is TGTGCCAGCAGTTTAGGAGACCCGAAAAGCACAGATACGCAGTATTTT.

The chain employs TRBV29-1 and TRBJ2-1; D is unresolved. The CDR3 is 12 amino acids. V lost 4 bases, J lost 2 bases, and 6 bases lay in between. Germline CDR1 is SQVTM and CDR2 is ANQGSEA. The CDR3 is CSVGQTYNEQFF. The DNA of the CDR3 is TGCAGCGTTGGGCAAACCTACAATGAGCAGTTCTTC.

With regard to this clonotype: One end of the junction fails to match germline, which may point to a read error. Here the CDR3 reads CAGSHEQGASYEQYF. The CDR3 DNA is TGTGCCGGCAGCCATGAACAGGGGGCCTCCTACGAGCAGTACTTC. This chain connects TRBV4-2 to TRBJ2-7, with TRBD1 matching over 9 bases. This CDR3 is built from 15 residues. The germline V gene encodes CDR1 LGHNA and CDR2 YNFKEQ.

This chain joins TRBV6-6 and TRBJ2-3; D is undetermined. The CDR3 is 13 amino acids. Germline CDR1 reads MNHNY; CDR2 reads SVGAGI (reference sequence). Trimming cost V 5 bases and J 8 bases, with 14 bases left between them. CDR3 sequence (DNA): TGTGCCAGCAGTAAGCTGAGCTTGGGTACGCAGTATTTT. Its translation is CASSKLSLGTQYF.

The chain recombines TRBV4-2 with TRBJ2-1; D is unclear. Germline-derived CDR1 and CDR2 are LGHNA and YNFKEQ. The CDR3 totals 14 residues. V lost 1 base to trimming and J lost 6 bases, with 10 bases between them. CDR3 bases: TGTGCCAGCAGCCAAGTCCATTCCGGCAATGAGCAGTTCTTC. Translating it yields CASSQVHSGNEQFF.

The chain joins TRBV27 to TRBJ2-7; D is ambiguous. V was pared by 2 bases and J by 5 bases, with 13 bases between. The CDR3 runs to 14 residues. The germline CDR1 and CDR2 sequences are MNHEY and SMNVEV (reference sequence). The DNA of the CDR3 is TGTGCCAGCAGTTTAAAAGGGCAAAGCCACGAGCAGTACTTC. It is translated as CASSLKGQSHEQYF.

This clonotype was counted between two and nine times. This chain uses TRBV5-1 with TRBJ1-5; D might be TRBD1 (6 bases). The germline gives CDR1 SGHRS, CDR2 YFSETQ. The CDR3 is 15 residues long. V lost 4 bases and J 4 bases, leaving 15 bases between the germline ends. In nucleotides, the CDR3 is TGCGCCAGCAGCCCCCAAGGGGGGTCAAATCAGCCCCAGCATTTT. Protein product: CASSPQGGSNQPQHF. The variable domain in full, completed from reference TRBV5-1 and TRBJ1-5, reads KAGVTQTPRYLIKTRGQQVTLSCSPISGHRSVSWYQQTPGQGLQFLFEYFSETQRNKGNFPGRFSGRQFSNSRSEMNVSTLELGDSALYLCASSPQGGSNQPQHFGDGTRLSIL.

The CDR3 loop reads CASSLGLGRAHGELFF. CDR3 nucleotides: TGTGCCAGCAGCTTAGGGTTAGGGCGGGCGCACGGGGAGCTGTTTTTT. The V gene is TRBV7-2, the J gene TRBJ2-2; weak D call: TRBD2 (5 bases). Germline V lookup: CDR1 SGHTA, CDR2 FQGNSA. CDR3 length: 16 residues. The V and J ends lost 1 base and 7 bases respectively, with 16 bases between them. The full variable domain, with the rest looked up from reference TRBV7-2 and TRBJ2-2, is GAGVSQSPSNKVTEKGKDVELRCDPISGHTALYWYRQSLGQGLEFLIYFQGNSAPDKSGLPSDRFSAERTGGSVSTLTIQRTQQEDSAVYLCASSLGLGRAHGELFFGEGSRLTVL.

The genes are TRBV7-2 and TRBJ2-1; 11 bases align to TRBD2. This CDR3 comprises 17 residues. Germline assignment: CDR1 SGHTA and CDR2 FQGNSA. V was pared by 5 bases and J by 9 bases, with 15 bases of the junction left unmatched. CDR3: CASSPMDLAGGLGEQFF. The DNA of the CDR3 is TGTGCCAGCAGCCCGATGGACCTAGCGGGGGGTTTGGGTGAGCAGTTCTTC.

The sample holds a few counts of this clonotype. This CDR3 is missing its conserved last phenylalanine or tryptophan, likely due to a read error. Because the CDR3's place on the DNA is in doubt, the DNA is left out and the CDR3 is given as listed by TCRdb. The chain couples TRBV27 to TRBJ1-3; the table names TRBD1, a call not compared with the DNA. The length of the CDR3 is 10 amino acids, counting both ends. Germline values: CDR1 MNHEY, CDR2 SMNVEV (reference sequence). CDR3 region: CASSSDSPFS.

This clonotype was observed at least ten times. The chain uses TRBV12-3 or TRBV12-4 and TRBJ2-1, with a weak D call TRBD1 (5 bases). The ends were cut back, 4 bases at V and 5 bases at J, with 6 bases in the middle. CDR3 size: 12 residues. The CDR3 region is CASSWGNNEQFF. For the CDR3, the DNA is TGTGCCAGCAGTTGGGGCAACAATGAGCAGTTCTTC.